This TCR beta chain was captured by sequencing in a study of cytomegalovirus exposure and HLA in healthy donors. The overall study: Earlier results showed some 120 million unique TCR beta sequences derived from approximately 180 million T cells.

The PCR used 60 Vbeta and 13 Jbeta primers. TCRdb's table, derived via immunoSEQ multiplex PCR, lists solely in-frame clones and lacks some. The sample has about 160,000 clones. V shed 4 bases, J shed 3 bases, and the junction held 5 bases outside the gene matches. CDR1 LGHNT and CDR2 FRNRAP come from the germline V gene. The CDR3 consists of 15 residues. The sample comprised PBMCs. The chain recombines TRBV12-5 with TRBJ2-3; 9 nucleotides agree with TRBD1. The clonotype originates from a woman aged 45 to 65 in good health and CMV-seronegative. Here the CDR3 DNA reads TGTGCTAGTGGTTCTTTTGGACAGGGGACAGATACGCAGTATTTT. Translating gives CASGSFGQGTDTQYF.